Sequencing of this TCR beta chain was carried out in a study of neurological immune-mediated disorders. Findings and caveats of the study: Patients with HTLV-1-associated myelopathy had the highest level of TCR clonal expansion, whereas patients with multiple sclerosis had the lowest level, falling beneath the level found in healthy controls. The study found no CDR3 amino acid sequences shared by expanded clones across subjects, suggesting private repertoires in all groups.

This clonotype was seen many times. Its target is unknown. V lost 2 bases and J 2 bases, leaving 4 bases between the germline ends. The germline V gene encodes CDR1 MNHNY and CDR2 SVGAGI (reference sequence). This CDR3 comprises 13 residues. The team produced cDNA through 5'RACE using 10-nucleotide random UMIs. From 15-18 subjects, every sequencing run obtained over 190 million TCR-beta sequences. TCRdb ran MiXCR on the 5' RACE reads and lists one entry per CDR3 protein. In the table there are some 38,000 distinct CDR3 sequences, approximately 14% of which are singletons. The sequence came from a woman in her forties or fifties with HTLV-1-associated myelopathy (HAM/TSP). Input material: PBMCs. This chain joins TRBV6-6 and TRBJ1-5; D call uncertain. CDR3 residues: CASSYGGNQPQHF. The CDR3 bases are TGTGCCAGCAGTTACGGGGGCAATCAGCCCCAGCATTTT.